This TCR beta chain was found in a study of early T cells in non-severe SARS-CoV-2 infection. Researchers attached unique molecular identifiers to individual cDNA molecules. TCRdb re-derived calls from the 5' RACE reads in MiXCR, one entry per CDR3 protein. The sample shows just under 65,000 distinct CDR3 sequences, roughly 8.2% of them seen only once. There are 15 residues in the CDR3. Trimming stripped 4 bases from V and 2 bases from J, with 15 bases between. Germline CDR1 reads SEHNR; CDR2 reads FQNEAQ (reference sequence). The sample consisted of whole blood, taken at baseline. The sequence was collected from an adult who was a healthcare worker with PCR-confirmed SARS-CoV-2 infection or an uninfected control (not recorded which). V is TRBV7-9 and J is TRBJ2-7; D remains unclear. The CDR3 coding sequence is TGTGCCAGCAGCTCGCGCCAGATCCCAACCTACGAGCAGTACTTC. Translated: CASSSRQIPTYEQYF.